This TCR beta chain was identified in a study of blood T cell repertoires in COVID-19. The CDR3 sequence is 14 residues long. Germline assignment: CDR1 SEHNR and CDR2 FQNEAQ (reference sequence). V gave up 7 bases and J gave up 6 bases, with 19 bases separating them. Here immunoSEQ multiplex PCR was the method, and the copy in TCRdb shows in-frame clones only, minus some. Here the sample spans about 400,000 clones, 88% being singletons. J is TRBJ2-7 and V is TRBV7-9; the D gene is possibly TRBD1 (5 bases). This TCR was recovered from a woman aged 40-49 years with acute COVID-19. Input material: PBMCs or T cells enriched from blood (not recorded which). DNA of the CDR3: TGTGCCAGCACCTCAGGGTTACAGATTTCCGAGCAGTACTTC. Encoded protein: CASTSGLQISEQYF.